These T cell receptor beta chains were read from a single sample in a study of radiation and T cells in renal cell carcinoma. Data came from immunoSEQ multiplex PCR; TCRdb stores just in-frame clones and leaves some out. The data hold just over 95,000 clones, with 75% to 90% observed a single time. The material was blood, obtained from a patient whose treatment included radiotherapy and nephrectomy. The origin of the receptors is a middle-aged man with renal cell carcinoma. CDR3s include the opening cysteine and the closing phenylalanine or tryptophan. The order of the fields is D gene, J gene, V gene, clone size, CDR3 DNA, CDR3 protein. A D gene is named only where the DNA matches it firmly. Part of the rows lack a size; the others show once, few, many or a class for expanded clones.

d_gene: -; j_gene: TRBJ2-3; v_gene: TRBV12-5; abundance: -; CDR3nt: TGTGCTAGTGGACGAACGCCTCGGGATACGCAGTATTTT; CDR3aa: CASGRTPRDTQYF
d_gene: -; j_gene: TRBJ2-2; v_gene: TRBV6-5; abundance: -; CDR3nt: TGTGCCAGCAGTTACAGGGGCCTCACCGGGGAGCTGTTTTTT; CDR3aa: CASSYRGLTGELFF
d_gene: -; j_gene: TRBJ1-1; v_gene: TRBV18; abundance: -; CDR3nt: TGTGCCAGCTCACTGTGGACACAGAACCCTGAAGCTTTCTTT; CDR3aa: CASSLWTQNPEAFF
d_gene: TRBD1; j_gene: TRBJ1-2; v_gene: TRBV6-1; abundance: -; CDR3nt: TGTGCCAGCAGAGCGGGACAGGGGATCGGATATGGCTACACCTTC; CDR3aa: CASRAGQGIGYGYTF
d_gene: -; j_gene: TRBJ2-1; v_gene: TRBV27; abundance: -; CDR3nt: TGTGCCAGCGGGACAACTTACAATGAGCAGTTCTTC; CDR3aa: CASGTTYNEQFF
d_gene: TRBD1; j_gene: TRBJ2-6; v_gene: TRBV7-9; abundance: -; CDR3nt: TGTGCCAGCAGCTTCAGGGGGCTGGGGGCCAACGTCCTGACTTTC; CDR3aa: CASSFRGLGANVLTF
d_gene: -; j_gene: TRBJ2-7; v_gene: TRBV30; abundance: -; CDR3nt: TGTGCCTGGGGTGAGCAGGAGCAGTACTTC; CDR3aa: CAWGEQEQYF
d_gene: -; j_gene: TRBJ2-2; v_gene: TRBV29-1; abundance: -; CDR3nt: TGCAGCGTTGCCACTAACGGGGAGCTGTTTTTT; CDR3aa: CSVATNGELFF
d_gene: -; j_gene: TRBJ2-7; v_gene: TRBV19; abundance: -; CDR3nt: TGTGCCAGTAGTACGGGACAAGATTGGTCGTACGAGCAGTACTTC; CDR3aa: CASSTGQDWSYEQYF
d_gene: TRBD1; j_gene: TRBJ2-3; v_gene: TRBV14; abundance: -; CDR3nt: TGTGCCAGCAGCCAGATCCGGGACAGCCAGCTGGATACGCAGTATTTT; CDR3aa: CASSQIRDSQLDTQYF
d_gene: -; j_gene: TRBJ2-2; v_gene: TRBV2; abundance: -; CDR3nt: TGTGCCAGCAGAGGACAGACGAACACCGGGGAGCTGTTTTTT; CDR3aa: CASRGQTNTGELFF
d_gene: -; j_gene: TRBJ2-2; v_gene: TRBV5-1; abundance: few; CDR3nt: TGCGCCAGCAGCTTGGGGACCTCGAACACCGGGGAGCTGTTTTTT; CDR3aa: CASSLGTSNTGELFF
d_gene: -; j_gene: TRBJ2-2; v_gene: TRBV11-2; abundance: -; CDR3nt: TGTGCCAGCAGCTTAGCAAGCGCTCATAACACCGGGGAGCTGTTTTTT; CDR3aa: CASSLASAHNTGELFF
d_gene: TRBD1; j_gene: TRBJ1-3; v_gene: TRBV5-1; abundance: once; CDR3nt: TGCGCCAGCAGCCAAGGGGGCACGGGGGCTGGAAACACCATATATTTT; CDR3aa: CASSQGGTGAGNTIYF
d_gene: -; j_gene: TRBJ2-6; v_gene: TRBV4-1; abundance: -; CDR3nt: TGCGCCAGCAGCCAAGATTCGGTAGGAGCTGGGGCCAACGTCCTGACTTTC; CDR3aa: CASSQDSVGAGANVLTF
d_gene: -; j_gene: TRBJ1-1; v_gene: TRBV5-1; abundance: -; CDR3nt: TGCGCCAGCAGCTTGGGCCAGGGCGCTGAAGCTTTCTTT; CDR3aa: CASSLGQGAEAFF
d_gene: TRBD1; j_gene: TRBJ1-5; v_gene: TRBV2; abundance: -; CDR3nt: TGTGCCAGCAGGGGACAGCTCGGTGGGCCCCAGCATTTT; CDR3aa: CASRGQLGGPQHF
d_gene: TRBD1; j_gene: TRBJ1-3; v_gene: TRBV6-5; abundance: -; CDR3nt: TGTGCCAGCAGATCAGGGGGGGAATCTGGAAACACCATATATTTT; CDR3aa: CASRSGGESGNTIYF
d_gene: -; j_gene: TRBJ1-5; v_gene: TRBV10-3; abundance: -; CDR3nt: TGTGCCATCAGTGAGTTGGGTTTAGATCAGCCCCAGCATTTT; CDR3aa: CAISELGLDQPQHF
d_gene: TRBD1; j_gene: TRBJ2-6; v_gene: TRBV15; abundance: -; CDR3nt: TGTGCCACCAGCGGAGACAGGGTCTCTGGGGCCAACGTCCTGACTTTC; CDR3aa: CATSGDRVSGANVLTF
d_gene: -; j_gene: TRBJ2-5; v_gene: TRBV19; abundance: -; CDR3nt: TGTGCCAGTAGTAGGGGGGGACAGACAGGGCCCCAAGAGACCCAGTACTTC; CDR3aa: CASSRGGQTGPQETQYF
d_gene: -; j_gene: TRBJ2-1; v_gene: TRBV5-1; abundance: once; CDR3nt: TGCGCCAGCAGCTTGGGACAGATTGACAATGAGCAGTTCTTC; CDR3aa: CASSLGQIDNEQFF
d_gene: -; j_gene: TRBJ1-5; v_gene: TRBV9; abundance: -; CDR3nt: TGTGCCAGCGCGCCGGGGGCGGGCAATCAGCCCCAGCATTTT; CDR3aa: CASAPGAGNQPQHF
d_gene: TRBD2; j_gene: TRBJ2-1; v_gene: TRBV19; abundance: -; CDR3nt: TGTGCCAGTGCTAGGACTAGCGACTCCTACAATGAGCAGTTCTTC; CDR3aa: CASARTSDSYNEQFF
d_gene: TRBD2; j_gene: TRBJ2-3; v_gene: TRBV5-6; abundance: -; CDR3nt: TGTGCCAGCAGCTTGGGACGCGGGGGGACCCACACAGATACGCAGTATTTT; CDR3aa: CASSLGRGGTHTDTQYF
d_gene: -; j_gene: TRBJ1-4; v_gene: TRBV6-5; abundance: -; CDR3nt: TGTGCCAGCAGGTTAAATGAAAAACTGTTTTTT; CDR3aa: CASRLNEKLFF
d_gene: TRBD2; j_gene: TRBJ2-1; v_gene: TRBV5-1; abundance: -; CDR3nt: TGCGCCAGCAGCCCGGCTGGCGGGGGGGCTCGTGAGCAGTTCTTC; CDR3aa: CASSPAGGGAREQFF
d_gene: -; j_gene: TRBJ1-1; v_gene: TRBV7-2; abundance: -; CDR3nt: TGTGCCAGCAGCTTAGGTGCGACAGCTAAAGCTTTCTTT; CDR3aa: CASSLGATAKAFF
d_gene: -; j_gene: TRBJ2-7; v_gene: TRBV28; abundance: -; CDR3nt: TGTGCCAGCAGTACAGAATCCCCGCTATACGAGCAGTACTTC; CDR3aa: CASSTESPLYEQYF
d_gene: -; j_gene: TRBJ1-1; v_gene: TRBV18; abundance: few; CDR3nt: TGTGCCAGCTCCTCGATGAACACTGAAGCTTTCTTT; CDR3aa: CASSSMNTEAFF
d_gene: TRBD2; j_gene: TRBJ2-7; v_gene: TRBV5-4; abundance: -; CDR3nt: TGTGCCAGCAGCTTGATTAGCGGGTACGAGCAGTACTTC; CDR3aa: CASSLISGYEQYF
d_gene: TRBD1; j_gene: TRBJ1-6; v_gene: TRBV7-9; abundance: -; CDR3nt: TGTGCCAGCGAGACAGGGAGATCACCCCTCCACTTT; CDR3aa: CASETGRSPLHF
d_gene: -; j_gene: TRBJ1-6; v_gene: TRBV6-5; abundance: few; CDR3nt: TGTGCCAGCAGTTACCTCGGGGATTCACCCCTCCACTTT; CDR3aa: CASSYLGDSPLHF
d_gene: TRBD1; j_gene: TRBJ1-1; v_gene: TRBV30; abundance: -; CDR3nt: TGTGCCTGGTCCAGGGACAGGGGCACTGAAGCTTTCTTT; CDR3aa: CAWSRDRGTEAFF
d_gene: TRBD1; j_gene: TRBJ2-3; v_gene: TRBV5-1; abundance: -; CDR3nt: TGCGCCAGCAGCTTGGGACAGGGAGCGGAAGATACGCAGTATTTT; CDR3aa: CASSLGQGAEDTQYF
d_gene: -; j_gene: TRBJ2-1; v_gene: TRBV4-2; abundance: -; CDR3nt: TGTGCCAGCAGCCAAGAAACTAGTGGGAACAATGAGCAGTTCTTC; CDR3aa: CASSQETSGNNEQFF
d_gene: TRBD2; j_gene: TRBJ2-2; v_gene: TRBV7-9; abundance: few; CDR3nt: TGTGCCAGCAGCTTAGGGTGGATAGCGGGAGACACCGGGGAGCTGTTTTTT; CDR3aa: CASSLGWIAGDTGELFF
d_gene: -; j_gene: TRBJ2-3; v_gene: TRBV10-1; abundance: -; CDR3nt: TGCGCCAGCAGTGAGTCCCAGGGAAGCAGCACAGATACGCAGTATTTT; CDR3aa: CASSESQGSSTDTQYF
d_gene: TRBD1; j_gene: TRBJ1-1; v_gene: TRBV16; abundance: -; CDR3nt: TGTGCCAGCAGCCAATCCGGGACAGGGTTCACTGAAGCTTTCTTT; CDR3aa: CASSQSGTGFTEAFF
d_gene: TRBD1; j_gene: TRBJ1-1; v_gene: TRBV6-5; abundance: few; CDR3nt: TGTGCCAGCAGTTACGGGACAGCCAACACTGAAGCTTTCTTT; CDR3aa: CASSYGTANTEAFF
d_gene: -; j_gene: TRBJ2-2; v_gene: TRBV11-2; abundance: -; CDR3nt: TGTGCCAGCAGCCAACGGACAGCCGCGAACACCGGGGAGCTGTTTTTT; CDR3aa: CASSQRTAANTGELFF